This is a list of T cell receptor beta chains from one sample in a study of T cell repertoires in cytomegalovirus infection. TCRdb redid the calling of the reads with MiXCR, one entry per CDR3 protein. The table records about 770,000 distinct CDR3 sequences, around 29% of them present only once. No antigen has been identified for these receptors. Here the sequenced sample was cultured CD8+ T cells from PBMCs, taken from culture after CMV antigen stimulation. The receptors originated from a human donor in good health (CMV status not recorded). Some clones in this sample may be carry-over from other donors' samples. Both conserved end residues are part of each CDR3. The D gene is left open where the match is weak.

v_call	j_call	d_call	cdr3_aa
TRBV4-1	TRBJ1-1	NA	CASSLTGVGYTEAFF
TRBV20-1	TRBJ2-7	NA	CSADSTGYEQYF
TRBV27	TRBJ2-1	NA	CASRDTYNEQFF
TRBV12-3/TRBV12-4	TRBJ1-5	NA	CASSVNQPQHF
TRBV7-4	TRBJ2-1	TRBD2	CASRPPGGESGNEQFF
TRBV4-1	TRBJ2-3	TRBD2	CASSQEPHGGRATDTQYF
TRBV11-1	TRBJ2-3	TRBD2	CASSALAGLTDSGNTQYF
TRBV7-6	TRBJ2-2	TRBD2	CASRTPSGGSVGELFF
TRBV9	TRBJ1-5	NA	CASSVAQPQHF
TRBV9	TRBJ2-7	NA	CASSVGGADYEQYF
TRBV6-5	TRBJ1-1	NA	CASSYSRQIEAFF
TRBV11-2	TRBJ2-1	NA	CASSLSLPGGFYNEQFF
TRBV29-1	TRBJ2-1	NA	CSVVGGMRNEQFF
TRBV7-9	TRBJ2-4	NA	CASSSGLNIQYF
TRBV19	TRBJ2-2	NA	CAMGRAYTGELFF
TRBV27	TRBJ1-1	NA	CASSFRGGRKNTEAFF
TRBV12-3/TRBV12-4	TRBJ1-6	NA	CASSLWGDDSPLHF
TRBV6-5	TRBJ1-5	TRBD1	CASTTGGGQPQHF
TRBV7-9	TRBJ1-1	NA	CASSLLQLEAFF
TRBV13	TRBJ2-1	NA	CASSGSFQGYNEQFF